Listed here are 27 T cell receptor beta chains from one sample, sequenced in a study of lymphopenia after photon versus proton radiotherapy. Assay: immunoSEQ multiplex PCR; the TCRdb copy retains only in-frame clones and omits some. This table has roughly 76,000 clones, around 90% appearing once. The sequencing here drew on peripheral blood, taken from a patient treated with photon-based radiotherapy. The receptor source for this set is a woman aged 35 to 49 with cholangiocarcinoma.

The CDR3 reads CASGGRRQVPQSSYNSPLHF. The CDR3 DNA is TGTGCCTCCGGAGGTAGGCGACAGGTCCCTCAGAGCTCCTATAATTCACCCCTCCACTTT. The J gene is TRBJ1-6, the V gene TRBV30; D might be TRBD1 (6 bases). V gave up 7 bases and J gave up 0 bases, with 28 bases separating them. Germline CDR1 GTSNPN, CDR2 SVGIG (reference sequence). This CDR3 region has 20 residues. Variable domain in full (rest from reference TRBV30 and TRBJ1-6): SQTIHQWPATLVQPVGSPLSLECTVEGTSNPNLYWYRQAAGRGLQLLFYSVGIGQISSEVPQNLSASRPQDRQFILSSKKLLLSDSGFYLCASGGRRQVPQSSYNSPLHFGNGTRLTVT.

The chain has TRBV6-1 and TRBJ2-5; 7 bases match TRBD1. The CDR3 is 13 residues long. The V segment lost 7 bases and the J segment 4 bases; nucleotides outside the gene matches: 6. Germline V lookup: CDR1 MNHNS, CDR2 SASEGT. This CDR3 is CASTRTGVETQYF. The CDR3 nucleotides are TGTGCCAGCACCCGAACAGGGGTAGAGACCCAGTACTTC.

The table lists this clone with a count of one. This chain uses TRBV30 with TRBJ2-7; D gene uncertain. Germline V gene lookup returns CDR1 GTSNPN and CDR2 SVGIG (reference sequence). This CDR3 comprises 11 residues. V lost 3 bases to trimming and J lost 3 bases, with 6 bases between them. CDR3 nucleotides: TGTGCCTGGAGCGGAAGCTACGAGCAGTACTTC. Translation gives CAWSGSYEQYF.

The V gene is TRBV6-5, the J gene TRBJ1-1; D unresolved. The CDR3 runs 13 residues. Between the trimmed V and J ends, which lost 2 bases and 0 bases, there was a span of 4 bases. Germline V lookup: CDR1 MNHEY, CDR2 SVGAGI. The CDR3 DNA sequence: TGTGCCAGCAGTTACACAGTGAACACTGAAGCTTTCTTT. This encodes CASSYTVNTEAFF.

The rearrangement links TRBV2 to TRBJ2-1; unclear D gene. The CDR3 runs to 14 residues. Trimming shortened V by 2 bases and J by 7 bases, and 12 bases separated the two germline ends. From germline, CDR1 is SNHLY and CDR2 FYNNEI. The CDR3 bases are TGTGCCAGCAGTGAACCGGTTCGTGGGAATGAGCAGTTCTTC. Its translation is CASSEPVRGNEQFF.

The genes are TRBV11-3 and TRBJ2-1, with TRBD2 matching over 12 bases. The CDR3 spans 16 residues. V was clipped by 1 base and J by 8 bases; unmatched bases: 6. Germline V gene lookup returns CDR1 SGHNT and CDR2 YENEEA. CDR3: CASSLVLAGGQDEQFF. CDR3 coding DNA: TGTGCCAGCAGCTTAGTCCTAGCGGGGGGGCAGGATGAGCAGTTCTTC.

The J gene is TRBJ2-7, the V gene TRBV5-4, with 9 bases fitting TRBD2. J was trimmed by 3 bases and V by 5 bases; bases with no gene match: 6. This CDR3 region has 14 residues. Germline-derived CDR1 and CDR2 are SGHNT and YYREEE (reference sequence). The CDR3 DNA is TGTGCCAGCAGGGCTAGTAGCGGGGGCTACGAGCAGTACTTC. It specifies CASRASSGGYEQYF.

The chain joins TRBV6-1 to TRBJ2-6; a weak D match, TRBD1 (5 bases). From germline, CDR1 is MNHNS and CDR2 SASEGT. The CDR3 has 16 amino acids. V lost 4 bases, J lost 6 bases, and 16 bases lay in between. The CDR3 DNA reads as TGTGCCAGCAGTGTTAGGGGCTCGGGCGCGGCCAACGTCCTGACTTTC. It is translated as CASSVRGSGAANVLTF.

The chain is built from TRBV29-1 and TRBJ1-1, with D possibly being TRBD1 (5 bases). This CDR3 region has 14 residues. Trimming left V 7 bases short and J 4 bases short, with 19 bases between. CDR1 is SQVTM and CDR2 is ANQGSEA in the germline V gene. The CDR3 region is CSGLGDRDSTEAFF. The DNA of the CDR3 is TGCAGCGGCTTGGGGGACCGGGATAGCACTGAAGCTTTCTTT.

This clone was recorded a few times. The chain joins TRBV9 to TRBJ1-6; maybe TRBD1 (5 bases). Germline assignment: CDR1 SGDLS and CDR2 YYNGEE. This CDR3 comprises 15 residues. V was clipped by 4 bases and J by 10 bases, with 18 bases between them. As DNA, the CDR3 is TGTGCCAGCAGCCCTGAGCAGGGCGCCGGATCACCCCTCCACTTT. It is translated as CASSPEQGAGSPLHF. Complete variable domain (other parts from reference TRBV9 and TRBJ1-6): DSGVTQTPKHLITATGQRVTLRCSPRSGDLSVYWYQQSLDQGLQFLIQYYNGEERAKGNILERFSAQQFPDLHSELNLSSLELGDSALYFCASSPEQGAGSPLHFGNGTRLTVT.

This clone was picked up one time. The chain carries TRBV5-1 and TRBJ2-5; no reliable D call. Between the trimmed V and J ends, which lost 3 bases and 2 bases, there was a span of 5 bases. Per germline, CDR1 SGHRS and CDR2 YFSETQ. The CDR3 runs to 12 residues. CDR3 nucleotides: TGCGCCAGCAGCTGGGCTCAAGAGACCCAGTACTTC. Residues: CASSWAQETQYF.

This clone has only one observation. This chain uses TRBV9 with TRBJ1-1; D remains unclear. The CDR3 has 14 amino acids. V was cut by 7 bases and J by 0 bases, with 13 bases left in between. Germline loops: CDR1 SGDLS, CDR2 YYNGEE. The chain's CDR3 is CASSLGNLNTEAFF. The CDR3 DNA follows: TGTGCCAGCTCACTAGGGAACTTGAACACTGAAGCTTTCTTT.

The chain combines TRBV27 with TRBJ1-1, with D possibly TRBD1 on 5 matching bases. Trimming took 2 bases from V and 2 from J, leaving 9 bases between them. The V gene's germline CDR1 is MNHEY and CDR2 SMNVEV (reference sequence). CDR3 size: 14 residues. The CDR3 sequence: CASSLPGGNTEAFF. CDR3 nucleotide sequence: TGTGCCAGCAGTTTACCGGGGGGAAACACTGAAGCTTTCTTT.

The chain recombines TRBV5-4 with TRBJ2-1; TRBD2 is a possible D gene (6 bases). This CDR3 is built from 16 residues. The V end lost 0 bases, the J end lost 0 bases, and 10 bases lay between the germline ends. The germline V gene has CDR1 SGHNT and CDR2 YYREEE (reference sequence). DNA for the CDR3: TGTGCCAGCAGCTTGGGCCTAGCGAACTCCTACAATGAGCAGTTCTTC. Translated: CASSLGLANSYNEQFF.

The gene calls are TRBV18 and TRBJ1-2; D ambiguous. The germline V gene encodes CDR1 KGHSH and CDR2 LQKENI. V lost 2 bases, J lost 8 bases, and 18 bases lay in between. This CDR3 spans 15 amino acids. Written as DNA, the CDR3 is TGTGCCAGCTCACCAACGGGAGATAAGAGAGCAGGCTACACCTTC. This codes for CASSPTGDKRAGYTF. Full variable domain (missing parts from reference TRBV18 and TRBJ1-2): NAGVMQNPRHLVRRRGQEARLRCSPMKGHSHVYWYRQLPEEGLKFMVYLQKENIIDESGMPKERFSAEFPKEGPSILRIQQVVRGDSAAYFCASSPTGDKRAGYTFGSGTRLTVV.

The rearrangement joins TRBV7-9 to TRBJ1-1; D unclear. The CDR3 covers 12 residues. Per germline, CDR1 SEHNR and CDR2 FQNEAQ (reference sequence). The V end lost 4 bases, the J end lost 5 bases, and 8 bases lay between the germline ends. The CDR3: CASSYIETEAFF. The CDR3 DNA is TGTGCCAGCAGCTACATTGAAACTGAAGCTTTCTTT.

The CDR3 region has the DNA TGTGCCAGCAGCTATAGGGGGGGTGGCAATGAGCAGTTCTTC. It yields the protein CASSYRGGGNEQFF. This chain links TRBV9 with TRBJ2-1; perhaps TRBD2 as D (7 bases). Germline values: CDR1 SGDLS, CDR2 YYNGEE. CDR3 length: 14 amino acids. Trimming left V 4 bases short and J 6 bases short, with 14 bases between.

The chain is built from TRBV5-4 and TRBJ2-7; TRBD1 might be the D (6 bases). V was trimmed by 0 bases and J by 4 bases, leaving 14 bases between them. Germline lookup yields CDR1 SGHNT and CDR2 YYREEE (reference sequence). The CDR3 has 15 residues. The CDR3 DNA follows: TGTGCCAGCAGCTTGGCCGGGACAACCAGTTACGAGCAGTACTTC. Its translation: CASSLAGTTSYEQYF.

The J gene is TRBJ1-1, the V gene TRBV30; no definite D call. There are 12 residues in the CDR3. V was pared by 4 bases and J by 11 bases, with 17 bases between. Germline CDR1 is GTSNPN and CDR2 is SVGIG (reference sequence). The CDR3 spells CAWMETPGMAFF. The CDR3 DNA reads TGTGCCTGGATGGAGACCCCGGGCATGGCTTTCTTT.

The chain uses TRBV5-6 and TRBJ1-4; D gene ambiguous. The CDR3 is 15 amino acids. V lost 1 base and J lost 3, with 10 bases in between. Germline V CDR1 and CDR2: SGHDT, YYEEEE. CDR3 residues: CASSLFQRANEKLFF. For the CDR3, the DNA is TGTGCCAGCAGCTTGTTTCAACGGGCTAATGAAAAACTGTTTTTT.

This chain links TRBV6-5 with TRBJ2-7; no firm D call. CDR1 MNHEY and CDR2 SVGAGI come from the germline V gene. The CDR3 extends over 14 amino acids. V was cut by 4 bases and J by 2 bases, with 12 bases left in between. CDR3 coding DNA: TGTGCCAGCAGTTCGAGAGGTTATACCTACGAGCAGTACTTC. The encoded protein is CASSSRGYTYEQYF.

V gene TRBV28 combines with J gene TRBJ1-5; D ambiguous. V gave up 3 bases and J gave up 0 bases, with 12 bases separating them. Germline V gene sequence: CDR1 MDHEN, CDR2 SYDVKM. The CDR3 length is 16 residues. The CDR3 loop reads CASSFVRTYSNQPQHF. The CDR3 nucleotides are TGTGCCAGCAGTTTTGTAAGGACCTATAGCAATCAGCCCCAGCATTTT.

The genes are TRBV6-1 and TRBJ2-7, with 8 nucleotides matching TRBD1. The V and J ends lost 8 bases and 0 bases, in that order; junction bases with no gene match: 9. CDR1 and CDR2 from the germline V gene are MNHNS and SASEGT. This CDR3 is 15 amino acids long. The DNA for the CDR3 is TGTGCCAGCTTCGACGGACAGGGTAGCTCCTACGAGCAGTACTTC. Protein product: CASFDGQGSSYEQYF.

A single count supports this clone. This chain uses TRBV12-5 with TRBJ2-5, with 15 bases identical to TRBD2. This CDR3 spans 17 amino acids. Germline CDR1 LGHNT, CDR2 FRNRAP. The V segment lost 4 bases and the J segment 0 bases; nucleotides outside the gene matches: 3. Here the CDR3 reads CASGYGLAGGHQETQYF. DNA of the CDR3: TGTGCTAGTGGTTACGGACTAGCGGGGGGGCACCAAGAGACCCAGTACTTC.

The chain couples TRBV19 to TRBJ1-1; no firm D call. The germline V and J ends were trimmed by 3 bases and 1 base, with 6 bases remaining between them. Looked up from germline, CDR1 is LNHDA and CDR2 is SQIVND (reference sequence). The CDR3 contains 13 residues. In DNA, the CDR3 is TGTGCCAGTAGTATTTTCGGGAACACTGAAGCTTTCTTT. It translates to CASSIFGNTEAFF.

The CDR3 nucleotides are TGTGCCAGCAGTTTTAGGGACAGAAAAGCTTTCTTT. Amino acid sequence: CASSFRDRKAFF. The V gene is TRBV28, the J gene TRBJ1-1; the match to TRBD1 covers 7 bases. The length of the CDR3 is 12 residues. The V gene's germline CDR1 is MDHEN and CDR2 SYDVKM. Unmatched junction bases numbered 4, after V lost 3 bases and J lost 9 bases.

This rearrangement joins TRBV4-3 to TRBJ2-1; 9 nucleotides align to TRBD2. CDR1 is LGHNA, CDR2 YSLEER, per germline. With 0 bases clipped from V and 1 base from J, the junction kept 10 bases outside the gene matches. This CDR3 is built from 19 residues. CDR3 bases: TGCGCCAGCAGCCAAGATCAGTGGGTAGCGGGAGCGTCCTACAATGAGCAGTTCTTC. Translation: CASSQDQWVAGASYNEQFF.